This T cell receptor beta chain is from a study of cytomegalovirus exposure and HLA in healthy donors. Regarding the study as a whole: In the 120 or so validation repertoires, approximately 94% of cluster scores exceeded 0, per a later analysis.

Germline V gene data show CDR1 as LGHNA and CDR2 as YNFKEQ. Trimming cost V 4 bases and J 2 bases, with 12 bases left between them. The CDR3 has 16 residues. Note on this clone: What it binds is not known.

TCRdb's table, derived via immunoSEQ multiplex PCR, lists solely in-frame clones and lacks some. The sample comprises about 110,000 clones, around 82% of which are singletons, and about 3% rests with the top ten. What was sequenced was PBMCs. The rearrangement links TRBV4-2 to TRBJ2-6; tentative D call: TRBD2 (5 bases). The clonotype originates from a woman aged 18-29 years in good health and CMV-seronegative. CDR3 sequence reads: CASSPGLMTGANVLTF. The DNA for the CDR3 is TGTGCCAGCAGCCCCGGACTGATGACTGGGGCCAACGTCCTGACTTTC.